This T cell receptor beta chain was sequenced during a study of CD8+ T cells in alopecia areata. In the study overall: Tofacitinib lasted 6 to 18 months, then 6 months off drug.

Sequencing templates came from extracted RNA that was reverse transcribed into cDNA. Sequencing was performed with immunoSEQ multiplex PCR; in TCRdb, only in-frame clones are kept and a portion is missing. The repertoire holds more than 110,000 clones, with around three fifths as singletons. The sequencing used CD4+ T cells sorted from blood, collected at week 0. The clonotype originates from a human donor with alopecia areata.

This CDR3 reads CATGDREQYF. As DNA, the CDR3 is TGTGCCACCGGGGACCGCGAGCAGTACTTC. The chain is built from TRBV10-3 and TRBJ2-7; D is tentatively TRBD1 or TRBD2 (5 bases each). V shed 10 bases and J shed 6 bases, with 10 bases lying between them. Germline CDR1 reads ENHRY; CDR2 reads SYGVKD. This CDR3 comprises 10 residues.